The 23 T cell receptor beta chains below all came from one sample that was sequenced in a study of early T cells in non-severe SARS-CoV-2 infection. TCRdb itself ran the 5' RACE reads through MiXCR, one entry per CDR3 protein. Of more than 55,000 distinct CDR3 sequences detected, 10% to 15% appear once; the ten largest clones hold around 5%. Sequenced sample: whole blood. Receptors were obtained from an adult who was a healthcare worker with PCR-confirmed SARS-CoV-2 infection or an uninfected control (not recorded which).

This clonotype has a count of ten or more. The chain has TRBV7-2 and TRBJ2-1; 14 nucleotides agree with TRBD2. Germline V gives CDR1 SGHTA, CDR2 FQGNSA. V lost 4 bases, J lost 8 bases, and 4 bases stayed unmatched. The CDR3 length is 15 residues. The CDR3 loop reads CASSSLGLAGDEQFF. The CDR3 nucleotides read TGTGCCAGCAGCTCCCTGGGACTAGCGGGGGATGAGCAGTTCTTC.

The V call is TRBV12-3 or TRBV12-4, the J call TRBJ1-1; no definite D call. The CDR3 sequence is 13 residues long. V lost 7 bases and J 1 base, leaving 10 bases between the germline ends. The CDR3: CASTQATNTEAFF. The CDR3 DNA is TGTGCCAGCACCCAGGCAACGAACACTGAAGCTTTCTTT.

This clonotype was seen only a few times. The rearrangement links TRBV9 to TRBJ2-2; no firm D call. The CDR3 runs to 15 residues. V was shortened by 0 bases and J by 4 bases, with 10 bases between the two germline ends. Germline values: CDR1 SGDLS, CDR2 YYNGEE. CDR3: CASSVGRFGTGELFF. CDR3 coding DNA: TGTGCCAGCAGCGTAGGTCGTTTCGGCACCGGGGAGCTGTTTTTT.

This clonotype was found many times. The chain employs TRBV5-1 and TRBJ2-1; 8 nucleotides agree with TRBD2. V dropped 0 bases and J dropped 4; count of bases not matched to a gene: 3. Germline V lookup: CDR1 SGHRS, CDR2 YFSETQ. The CDR3 covers 15 residues. CDR3 in amino acids: CASSLVASGYNEQFF. In DNA form, the CDR3 reads TGCGCCAGCAGCTTGGTCGCTAGCGGGTACAATGAGCAGTTCTTC.

This chain links TRBV19 with TRBJ2-1; perhaps TRBD2 as D (6 bases). The CDR3 consists of 16 residues. Germline lookup yields CDR1 LNHDA and CDR2 SQIVND (reference sequence). V was clipped by 3 bases and J by 0 bases, with 12 bases between them. The CDR3 reads CASSIFRGSSYNEQFF. CDR3 nucleotides: TGTGCCAGTAGTATTTTTCGGGGGAGCTCCTACAATGAGCAGTTCTTC.

This clonotype came up many times. This chain uses TRBV7-9 with TRBJ1-2; 9 bases are shared with TRBD1. The ends lost 1 base at V and 1 base at J; junction bases unmatched: 10. The CDR3 runs to 18 residues. Germline lookup yields CDR1 SEHNR and CDR2 FQNEAQ (reference sequence). The CDR3 loop reads CASSLGLTGGPNNYGYTF. In nucleotides, the CDR3 is TGTGCCAGCAGCTTAGGATTGACAGGGGGGCCGAATAACTATGGCTACACCTTC.

This clonotype showed up many times. This chain links TRBV10-2 with TRBJ1-6, with no clear D. The CDR3 sequence is 12 residues long. CDR1 and CDR2 from the germline V gene are WSHSY and SAAADI. Trimming removed 5 bases at V and 8 bases at J, with 7 bases between. For the CDR3, the DNA is TGCGCCAGCAGTCAATCAGATTCACCCCTCCACTTT. Amino acids: CASSQSDSPLHF.

Many counts were recorded for this clonotype. CDR3 sequence (DNA): TGTGCCAGCAGTCCCCCCGACAGGGGGAACACTGAAGCTTTCTTT. Translation gives CASSPPDRGNTEAFF. V gene TRBV12-3 or TRBV12-4 combines with J gene TRBJ1-1; TRBD1 matches 8 bases. The CDR3 sequence is 15 residues long. V was pared by 5 bases and J by 1 base, with 6 bases of the junction left unmatched.

The rearrangement uses TRBV7-2 and TRBJ2-3; no firm D call. V was shortened by 2 bases and J by 6 bases, with 9 bases between the two germline ends. The length of the CDR3 is 13 residues. Germline values: CDR1 SGHTA, CDR2 FQGNSA. In nucleotides, the CDR3 is TGTGCCAGCAGCTTATCAGGCTGGGATACGCAGTATTTT. Its translation is CASSLSGWDTQYF. Using reference TRBV7-2 and TRBJ2-3 for the parts outside the CDR3, the full variable domain is GAGVSQSPSNKVTEKGKDVELRCDPISGHTALYWYRQSLGQGLEFLIYFQGNSAPDKSGLPSDRFSAERTGGSVSTLTIQRTQQEDSAVYLCASSLSGWDTQYFGPGTRLTVL.

There are many counts of this clonotype. The chain has TRBV9 and TRBJ2-3, with D maybe TRBD2 (6 bases). Per germline, CDR1 SGDLS and CDR2 YYNGEE. This CDR3 spans 17 amino acids. V was shortened by 2 bases and J by 2 bases, with 18 bases between the two germline ends. CDR3: CASSVASGRTSTDTQYF. DNA for the CDR3: TGTGCCAGCAGCGTGGCCAGCGGGCGCACTTCCACAGATACGCAGTATTTT. Together with reference TRBV9 and TRBJ2-3, the CDR3 gives the full variable domain: DSGVTQTPKHLITATGQRVTLRCSPRSGDLSVYWYQQSLDQGLQFLIQYYNGEERAKGNILERFSAQQFPDLHSELNLSSLELGDSALYFCASSVASGRTSTDTQYFGPGTRLTVL.

This chain links TRBV25-1 with TRBJ2-3; TRBD1 might be the D (5 bases). Germline CDR1 and CDR2: MGHDK and SYGVNS. The CDR3 is 10 residues long. The V end was cut by 6 bases, the J end by 10 bases, with 8 bases between. Written as DNA, the CDR3 is TGTGCCAGCAGGGACACTGCGCAGTATTTT. Protein sequence: CASRDTAQYF.

This clonotype showed up many times. This rearrangement joins TRBV19 to TRBJ1-5; 10 bases fit TRBD1. The V gene end was trimmed by 8 bases and the J gene end by 6 bases; junction bases not matched to a gene: 4. CDR1 is LNHDA and CDR2 is SQIVND in the germline V gene (reference sequence). CDR3 length: 13 residues. The CDR3 DNA reads as TGTGCCAGTGGACAGGGGGTAGTTCAGCCCCAGCATTTT. It specifies CASGQGVVQPQHF.

This clonotype was detected ten times or more. The chain carries TRBV27 and TRBJ2-3; TRBD1 might be the D (5 bases). V lost 10 bases and J lost 8, with 25 bases in between. Germline V CDR1 and CDR2: MNHEY, SMNVEV (reference sequence). This CDR3 has 15 residues. CDR3 sequence (DNA): TGTGCCAAAAGACAGAAATTCACAAATCCGGGTACGCAGTATTTT. The encoded protein is CAKRQKFTNPGTQYF.

This clonotype was found many times. The genes are TRBV5-5 and TRBJ2-2; the match to TRBD1 covers 7 bases. Germline lookup yields CDR1 SGHKS and CDR2 YYEKEE (reference sequence). Unmatched junction bases numbered 14, after V lost 4 bases and J lost 5 bases. CDR3 length: 17 residues. The chain's CDR3 is CASSHNPGTVLTGELFF. The CDR3 nucleotides are TGTGCCAGCAGCCATAATCCCGGGACAGTTTTAACCGGGGAGCTGTTTTTT.

This clonotype was counted ten times or more. The chain links TRBV12-3 or TRBV12-4 to TRBJ1-2; tentatively, D is TRBD1 (5 bases). V lost 3 bases, J lost 6 bases, and 17 bases lay in between. CDR3 length equals 15 residues. CDR3 protein: CASSFGSGPWDGYTF. In DNA, the CDR3 is TGTGCCAGCAGTTTCGGTTCAGGGCCGTGGGATGGCTACACCTTC.

This clonotype was observed at least ten times. The gene calls are TRBV4-3 and TRBJ2-1; TRBD1 might be the D (6 bases). This CDR3 spans 15 amino acids. In germline, CDR1 is LGHNA, CDR2 YSLEER. Trimming took 0 bases from V and 7 from J, leaving 13 bases between them. CDR3 sequence: CASSQDSGVENEQFF. In DNA, the CDR3 is TGCGCCAGCAGCCAAGATTCAGGGGTAGAGAATGAGCAGTTCTTC.

This clonotype occurred many times. The chain carries TRBV29-1 and TRBJ2-7, with 7 bases that match TRBD1. V shed 4 bases and J 5 bases; nucleotides not matched to a gene: 8. Germline CDR1 reads SQVTM; CDR2 reads ANQGSEA. The CDR3 consists of 13 residues. The CDR3 coding sequence is TGCAGCGTTGGCACAGGGGTTATCGACGAGCAGTACTTC. Amino acid sequence: CSVGTGVIDEQYF.

This sequence joins TRBV5-1 and TRBJ1-1; D gene unclear. The CDR3 is made up of 14 amino acids. CDR1 and CDR2 (germline): SGHRS, YFSETQ. V lost 4 bases, J lost 0 bases, and 10 bases lay in between. The CDR3 DNA reads TGCGCCAGCAGCCCTGGCCGAGTGAACACTGAAGCTTTCTTT. The encoded protein is CASSPGRVNTEAFF.

This clonotype has a handful of counts. One junction end does not reproduce the germline sequence, and a read error may be involved. V and J are TRBV2 and TRBJ1-1, with a weak D call TRBD1 (5 bases). The CDR3 has 13 residues. Germline CDR1 is SNHLY and CDR2 is FYNNEI. CDR3 DNA: TGTGCCAGCAGTTTAGGGGTTGAAACTGAAGTTTTCTTT. Translation gives CASSLGVETEVFF.

This clonotype has at least ten counts. The V and J genes are TRBV29-1 and TRBJ1-5; TRBD1 is a possible D gene (5 bases). Germline CDR1 SQVTM, CDR2 ANQGSEA. Trimming shortened V by 5 bases and J by 5 bases, and 10 bases separated the two germline ends. This CDR3 region has 12 residues. The CDR3 region is CSVKLGDQPQHF. The CDR3 DNA reads as TGCAGCGTTAAATTGGGGGATCAGCCCCAGCATTTT.

This clonotype was detected a few times. A junction boundary mismatches the germline segment, possibly from a read error. The chain couples TRBV7-7 to TRBJ2-5, with 7 bases that match TRBD1. Germline V gene sequence: CDR1 SSHAT, CDR2 FNYEAQ (reference sequence). The CDR3 consists of 15 residues. The CDR3 DNA is TGTGCTAGCAGCTTAGCACAGGGGATAATGGAGACCCAGTACTTC. It codes for CASSLAQGIMETQYF.

This clonotype was seen more than once but under ten times. J is TRBJ2-5 and V is TRBV5-1, with D perhaps matching TRBD1 (5 bases). The ends were cut back, 2 bases at V and 2 bases at J, with 10 bases in the middle. The CDR3 spans 14 residues. Germline CDR1 reads SGHRS; CDR2 reads YFSETQ. The CDR3 DNA is TGCGCCAGCAGCTTTCGACAGAGTCAAGAGACCCAGTACTTC. It translates to CASSFRQSQETQYF.

The rearrangement joins TRBV27 to TRBJ2-3; TRBD1 matches 7 bases. CDR1 and CDR2 (germline): MNHEY, SMNVEV (reference sequence). Trimming cost V 2 bases and J 0 bases; bases outside gene matches: 2. This CDR3 comprises 15 residues. CDR3 loop: CASSLQGESTDTQYF. The CDR3 region has the DNA TGTGCCAGCAGTTTACAGGGGGAGAGCACAGATACGCAGTATTTT.